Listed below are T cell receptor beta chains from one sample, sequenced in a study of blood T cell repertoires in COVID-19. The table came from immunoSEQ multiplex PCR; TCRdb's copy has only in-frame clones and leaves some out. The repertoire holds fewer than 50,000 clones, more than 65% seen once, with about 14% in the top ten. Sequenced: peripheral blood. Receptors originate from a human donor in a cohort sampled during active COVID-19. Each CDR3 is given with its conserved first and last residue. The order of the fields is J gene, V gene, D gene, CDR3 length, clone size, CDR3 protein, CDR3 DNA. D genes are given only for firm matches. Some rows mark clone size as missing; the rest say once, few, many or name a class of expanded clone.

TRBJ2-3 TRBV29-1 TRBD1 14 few CSAQDRGSTDTQYF TGCAGCGCACAAGACAGGGGGAGCACAGATACGCAGTATTTT
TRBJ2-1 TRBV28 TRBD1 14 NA CASSQWTGINEQFF TGTGCCAGCAGTCAGTGGACAGGGATTAATGAGCAGTTCTTC
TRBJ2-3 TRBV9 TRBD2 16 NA CASSVGASGRTDTQYF TGTGCCAGCAGCGTAGGGGCTAGCGGACGCACAGATACGCAGTATTTT
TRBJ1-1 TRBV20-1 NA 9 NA CSANSEAFF TGCAGTGCTAACTCTGAAGCTTTCTTT
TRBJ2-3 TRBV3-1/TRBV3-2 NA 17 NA CASSQDRRQGNADTQYF TGTGCCAGCAGCCAAGATCGGCGGCAGGGTAACGCAGATACGCAGTATTTT
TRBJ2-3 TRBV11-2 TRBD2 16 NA CASRPLSGRITDTQYF TGTGCCAGCAGACCTCTGAGCGGGAGAATCACAGATACGCAGTATTTT
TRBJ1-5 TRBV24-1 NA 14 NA CATSDRDGGQPQHF TGTGCCACCAGTGATAGGGACGGGGGGCAGCCCCAGCATTTT
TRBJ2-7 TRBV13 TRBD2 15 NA CASSLGRTSGKYGDF TGTGCCAGCAGCTTAGGCCGCACTAGCGGGAAGTATGGGGACTTC
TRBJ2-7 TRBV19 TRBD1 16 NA CAVPGQGLSVAYEQYF TGTGCCGTACCGGGACAGGGACTTAGCGTCGCCTACGAGCAGTACTTC
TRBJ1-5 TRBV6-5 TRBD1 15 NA CASSRTGGEWEPQHF TGTGCCAGCAGTCGGACAGGGGGCGAGTGGGAGCCCCAGCATTTT
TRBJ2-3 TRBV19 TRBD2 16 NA CASSIRSGRAVDTQYF TGTGCCAGTAGTATAAGGAGCGGGAGGGCCGTGGATACGCAGTATTTT